The TCR beta chain under discussion was sequenced for a study of CD8 T cells in ankylosing spondylitis. General observations from the study: Reportedly, matched ankylosing spondylitis synovial fluid was significantly enriched for disease-linked clones. Prior work had noted some motif variants in reactive arthritis blood and synovial fluid. Among TCR beta sequences, a motif of under ten highly homologous variants appeared characteristic of ankylosing spondylitis blood.

Germline V gene lookup returns CDR1 MNHNS and CDR2 SASEGT. V trimming: 5 bases; J trimming: 5 bases; junction bases outside the gene matches: 5. CDR3 length: 13 amino acids. Quantitative barcoded 5'-RACE was used to prepare TCR beta libraries. From the 5' RACE reads, TCRdb called clonotypes with MiXCR, one entry per CDR3 protein. This table holds 200,000 or so distinct CDR3 sequences, over 10% found once. In this sample, this clonotype turned up many times. The antigen is not known. This rearrangement joins TRBV6-1 to TRBJ1-1, with TRBD1 identical over 7 bases. Sample: blood, either unsorted or a sorted T cell fraction (not recorded which). The receptor's source is a female donor with ankylosing spondylitis or in good health (not recorded which). The CDR3 region has the DNA TGTGCCAGCAGTCGACAGGGTCGAACTGAAGCTTTCTTT. This codes for CASSRQGRTEAFF.